The entry below gives a single TCR beta chain sequence along with its context. Its antigen is unidentified. The treatment was: some 20 received Ad26.COV2.S at low or high dose, single or two shots; roughly five received placebo; per-sample allocation not given. Day 63 following the first vaccine or placebo injection was when the samples were taken. Vaccination used an Ad26 vector expressing Wuhan-strain SARS-CoV-2 spike. The data derive from a study of Ad26.COV2.S vaccination and SARS-CoV-2 variants. Notes on the study in general: Substantial breadth was reportedly displayed by spike-specific CD8+ and CD4+ T cell responses after vaccination.

The data were produced by immunoSEQ multiplex PCR, yet TCRdb's version contains in-frame clones alone and is incomplete. Seen here are approximately 450,000 clones, over 75% observed once, and the top ten hold less than 15%. Germline CDR1 reads SEHNR; CDR2 reads FQNEAQ (reference sequence). The V gene lost 4 bases and the J gene lost 6 bases, with 27 bases spanning the gap. This CDR3 has 19 residues. The V call is TRBV7-9, the J call TRBJ2-2, with D perhaps matching TRBD1 (6 bases). This clonotype was obtained from a person between 18 and 65 years old who received the Ad26.COV2.S COVID-19 vaccine or a placebo. This material consisted of peripheral blood, taken in a trial of Ad26.COV2.S vaccine versus placebo. The CDR3 sequence: CASSSVGVTKQGTAGELFF. In nucleotides, the CDR3 is TGTGCCAGCAGCTCCGTTGGTGTCACTAAACAGGGAACCGCCGGGGAGCTGTTTTTT.